The clone carrying this T cell receptor (beta chain) was counted ten times or more. Via MiXCR, TCRdb re-called the 5' RACE reads, giving one row per CDR3 protein. The table has around 310,000 distinct CDR3 sequences, roughly 4.3% seen once. This sample is part of a study of T cells after yellow fever vaccination. V dropped 2 bases and J dropped 1; count of bases not matched to a gene: 3. CDR3 length equals 15 residues. Germline CDR1 and CDR2: ENHRY and SYGVKD. The chain carries TRBV10-3 and TRBJ2-7; 9 bases are a match to TRBD1. The material sequenced was PBMCs, taken 5 days after the yellow fever booster vaccination. The TCR was taken from a man aged 18 to 35 who received the YFV17D yellow fever vaccine. The CDR3, as DNA: TGTGCCATCAGTGAGCAGGGACAGGGATCCTACGAGCAGTACTTC. Translation: CAISEQGQGSYEQYF.